A single sample gave rise to the 19 T cell receptor beta chains below, sequenced in a study of radiotherapy plus CTLA-4 blockade in lung cancer. Method: immunoSEQ multiplex PCR; TCRdb's copy keeps in-frame clones and lacks some. The data show 25,000 to 35,000 clones, 79% seen once. Specimen: peripheral blood, collected from a patient treated with radiotherapy plus ipilimumab. All receptors come from a human donor with non-small cell lung cancer that progressed on radiotherapy plus ipilimumab.

The V and J genes are TRBV7-9 and TRBJ1-4; TRBD1 might be the D (5 bases). Trimming took off 8 bases at V and 6 bases at J, with 13 bases between the two ends. The germline V gene has CDR1 SEHNR and CDR2 FQNEAQ (reference sequence). The CDR3 spans 13 residues. The CDR3 sequence: CASGTQGDEKLFF. Written as DNA, the CDR3 is TGTGCCAGCGGTACCCAGGGAGATGAAAAACTGTTTTTT. Drawing the rest from reference TRBV7-9 and TRBJ1-4, the complete variable domain is DTGVSQNPRHKITKRGQNVTFRCDPISEHNRLYWYRQTLGQGPEFLTYFQNEAQLEKSRLLSDRFSAERPKGSFSTLEIQRTEQGDSAMYLCASGTQGDEKLFFGSGTQLSVL.

The V and J genes are TRBV4-3 and TRBJ2-7, with 9 bases lining up with TRBD1. The CDR3 length is 14 residues. Per germline, CDR1 LGHNA and CDR2 YSLEER. Unmatched junction bases numbered 3, after V lost 4 bases and J lost 2 bases. CDR3 in amino acids: CASSLGQGTYEQYF. In DNA form, the CDR3 reads TGCGCCAGCAGCCTCGGACAGGGGACCTACGAGCAGTACTTC.

This clone was recorded a few times. This sequence joins TRBV5-8 and TRBJ2-2, with D uncertain. Germline V gene lookup returns CDR1 SGHTS and CDR2 YDEGEE. Trimming pared 3 bases from V and 6 bases from J, leaving 15 bases between. This CDR3 spans 15 amino acids. The CDR3 DNA is TGTGCCAGCAGCTCCCTGCGCGCGGTGTCCGGGGAGCTGTTTTTT. Its protein is CASSSLRAVSGELFF.

This chain links TRBV27 with TRBJ2-1; a possible D gene is TRBD1 (5 bases). CDR3 length equals 14 residues. Trimming pared 4 bases from V and 7 bases from J, leaving 14 bases between. CDR1 is MNHEY, CDR2 SMNVEV, per germline (reference sequence). Here the CDR3 DNA reads TGTGCCAGCAGTTACGCAGGGCCCTCGAATGAGCAGTTCTTC. As protein: CASSYAGPSNEQFF.

The chain couples TRBV19 to TRBJ2-7; 7 nucleotides line up with TRBD1. Germline-derived CDR1 and CDR2 are LNHDA and SQIVND (reference sequence). With V trimmed by 4 bases and J by 6 bases, 12 bases remained unmatched. The CDR3 covers 15 residues. This CDR3 is CASSNTGTVPSEQYF. In DNA form, the CDR3 reads TGTGCCAGTAGTAACACGGGGACAGTTCCTTCCGAGCAGTACTTC.

The genes are TRBV7-9 and TRBJ2-5; 10 bases agree with TRBD2. The end of the DNA is better explained by TRBJ2-7, so the J call may be wrong. CDR3 length: 15 residues. Germline V CDR1 and CDR2: SEHNR, FQNEAQ (reference sequence). The CDR3 DNA reads TGTGCCAGCAGCTTAGCCCTAGCGGGAGTCTACGAGCAGTACTTC. This sequence encodes CASSLALAGVYEQYF.

This clone was found once. The chain joins TRBV4-3 to TRBJ2-7, with D maybe TRBD1 (7 bases). Looked up from germline, CDR1 is LGHNA and CDR2 is YSLEER. The CDR3 runs to 16 residues. The V and J ends lost 3 bases and 1 base respectively, with 16 bases between them. This CDR3 reads CASSQSWTGGSYEQYF. The CDR3 coding sequence is TGCGCCAGCAGCCAGTCTTGGACAGGAGGGTCCTACGAGCAGTACTTC.

The chain recombines TRBV6-1 with TRBJ2-5, with TRBD2 matching 8 bases. The germline V gene encodes CDR1 MNHNS and CDR2 SASEGT. J lost 5 bases, V lost 7 bases, and 12 bases had no gene match. CDR3 length: 15 amino acids. DNA of the CDR3: TGTGCCAGCATGGATGGAGCGGGAGACTGGGAGACCCAGTACTTC. As protein: CASMDGAGDWETQYF.

The chain uses TRBV18 and TRBJ1-2, with 7 nucleotides matching TRBD1. Germline loops: CDR1 KGHSH, CDR2 LQKENI. Trimming took 6 bases from V and 4 from J; bases not matched to a gene: 5. CDR3 length equals 13 residues. The CDR3 DNA sequence: TGTGCCAGCTCCGCGGGACAGCGCTATGGCTACACCTTC. It is translated as CASSAGQRYGYTF. Full variable domain (rest looked up from reference TRBV18 and TRBJ1-2): NAGVMQNPRHLVRRRGQEARLRCSPMKGHSHVYWYRQLPEEGLKFMVYLQKENIIDESGMPKERFSAEFPKEGPSILRIQQVVRGDSAAYFCASSAGQRYGYTFGSGTRLTVV.

This clone was counted once. V and J are TRBV5-1 and TRBJ1-2, with 10 positions matching TRBD1. The CDR3 sequence is 12 residues long. CDR1 is SGHRS and CDR2 is YFSETQ in the germline V gene. After removal of 5 bases from V and 6 bases from J, the junction contained 1 base not matched to a gene. The CDR3 bases are TGCGCCAGCAGTGGGACAGGGGATGGCTACACCTTC. Protein: CASSGTGDGYTF.

V and J are TRBV20-1 and TRBJ1-1, with D uncertain. This CDR3 has 11 residues. Looked up from germline, CDR1 is DFQATT and CDR2 is SNEGSKA (reference sequence). Trimming took 0 bases from V and 10 from J, leaving 9 bases between them. This CDR3 reads CSARDREVAFF. Here the CDR3 DNA reads TGCAGTGCTAGAGATCGGGAGGTAGCTTTCTTT.

V is TRBV5-1 and J is TRBJ2-4; D is unresolved. The CDR3 covers 15 residues. Trimming cost V 0 bases and J 5 bases, with 12 bases left between them. Germline V gene sequence: CDR1 SGHRS, CDR2 YFSETQ. The CDR3 DNA follows: TGCGCCAGCAGCTTGGGAACCGGGTCCGAAAACATTCAGTACTTC. Protein sequence: CASSLGTGSENIQYF.

In this sample, this clone turned up once. In DNA, the CDR3 is TGTGCCAGCAGCGCCTGGACGAGGGGCTACACCTTC. It yields the protein CASSAWTRGYTF. The J gene is TRBJ1-2, the V gene TRBV14; D gene ambiguous. This CDR3 comprises 12 residues. V lost 5 bases and J lost 8, with 12 bases in between. The germline V gene has CDR1 SGHDN and CDR2 FVKESK.

This clone was counted a few times. CDR3 loop: CASSDWNLSYEQYF. The CDR3 DNA is TGTGCCAGCAGCGACTGGAACCTCTCCTACGAGCAGTACTTC. This chain uses TRBV28 with TRBJ2-7; no reliable D call. The CDR3 sequence is 14 residues long. Trimming left V 6 bases short and J 0 bases short, with 12 bases between. CDR1 and CDR2 (germline): MDHEN, SYDVKM. The whole variable domain, remainder taken from reference TRBV28 and TRBJ2-7, is DVKVTQSSRYLVKRTGEKVFLECVQDMDHENMFWYRQDPGLGLRLIYFSYDVKMKEKGDIPEGYSVSREKKERFSLILESASTNQTSMYLCASSDWNLSYEQYFGPGTRLTVT.

Notes on this clone: Mismatch with germline at one junction end may stem from a read error. The chain combines TRBV7-7 with TRBJ2-1; D remains unclear. Germline CDR1 SSHAT, CDR2 FNYEAQ (reference sequence). The CDR3 sequence is 15 residues long. CDR3 in DNA: TGTGCTAGCAGCCCTGCATCAAGTCCCTACAATGAGCAGTTCTTC. Translating it yields CASSPASSPYNEQFF.

A remark on this clone: Other DNA sequences in this specimen translate into the identical CDR3. V is TRBV6-5 and J is TRBJ1-1; tentatively, D is TRBD1 (6 bases). The CDR3 is 14 residues long. CDR1 is MNHEY, CDR2 SVGAGI, per germline. Trimming cost V 2 bases and J 0 bases, with 7 bases left between them. CDR3 bases: TGTGCCAGCAGTTACGGGGGCCTGAACACTGAAGCTTTCTTT. Protein sequence: CASSYGGLNTEAFF.

The chain joins TRBV6-5 to TRBJ2-3; 8 positions agree with TRBD2. Germline V gene data show CDR1 as MNHEY and CDR2 as SVGAGI. The CDR3 contains 14 residues. V dropped 6 bases and J dropped 2; count of bases not matched to a gene: 4. CDR3 amino acids: CASSIAGFTDTQYF. The DNA for the CDR3 is TGTGCCAGCAGCATAGCGGGGTTCACAGATACGCAGTATTTT.

On this clone itself: A junction boundary mismatches the germline segment, possibly from a read error. At the DNA level, this CDR3 is encoded by other sequences in the same sample as well. The rearrangement joins TRBV5-5 to TRBJ1-5, with unresolved D. Germline lookup yields CDR1 SGHKS and CDR2 YYEKEE (reference sequence). The CDR3 runs to 14 residues. Here the CDR3 DNA reads TGCGCCAGCAGCCTTGGGTCCCCCAATCAGCCCCAGCATTTT. Its protein is CASSLGSPNQPQHF.

This clone was detected once. This chain joins TRBV10-3 and TRBJ1-1; D is undetermined. V was shortened by 2 bases and J by 10 bases, with 14 bases between the two germline ends. From germline, CDR1 is ENHRY and CDR2 SYGVKD. The CDR3 is 13 amino acids. The CDR3 nucleotides read TGTGCCATCAGTGAGGGTCATGGCGGGCTAGCTTTCTTT. Translated, it gives CAISEGHGGLAFF.